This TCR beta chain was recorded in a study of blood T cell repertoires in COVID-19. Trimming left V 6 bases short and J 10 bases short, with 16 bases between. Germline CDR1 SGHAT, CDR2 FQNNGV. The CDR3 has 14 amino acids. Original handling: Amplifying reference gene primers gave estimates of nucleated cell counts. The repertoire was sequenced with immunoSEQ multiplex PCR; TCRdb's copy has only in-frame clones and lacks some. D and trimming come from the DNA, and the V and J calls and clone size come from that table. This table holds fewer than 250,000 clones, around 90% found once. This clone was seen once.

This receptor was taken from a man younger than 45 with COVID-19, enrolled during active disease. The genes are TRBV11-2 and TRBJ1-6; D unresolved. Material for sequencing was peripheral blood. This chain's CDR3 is CASRPYRAESPLHF. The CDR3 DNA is TGTGCCAGCAGACCGTACCGCGCGGAGTCACCCCTCCACTTT.